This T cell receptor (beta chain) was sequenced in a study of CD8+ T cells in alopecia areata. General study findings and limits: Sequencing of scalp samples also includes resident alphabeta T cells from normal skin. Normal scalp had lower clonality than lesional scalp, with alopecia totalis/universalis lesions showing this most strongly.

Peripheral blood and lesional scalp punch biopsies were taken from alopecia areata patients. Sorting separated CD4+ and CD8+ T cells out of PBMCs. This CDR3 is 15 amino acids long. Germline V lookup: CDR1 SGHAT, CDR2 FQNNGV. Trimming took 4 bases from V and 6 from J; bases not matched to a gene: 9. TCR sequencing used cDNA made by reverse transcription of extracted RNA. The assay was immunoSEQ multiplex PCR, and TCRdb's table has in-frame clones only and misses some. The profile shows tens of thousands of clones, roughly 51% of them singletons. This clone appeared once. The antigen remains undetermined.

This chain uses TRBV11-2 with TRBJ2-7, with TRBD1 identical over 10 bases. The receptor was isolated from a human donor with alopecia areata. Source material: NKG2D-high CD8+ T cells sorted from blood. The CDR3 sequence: CASSSPGTGEGEQYF. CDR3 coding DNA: TGTGCCAGCAGCTCACCCGGGACAGGGGAGGGCGAGCAGTACTTC.